A selection of T cell receptor beta chains follows, all from one sample in a study of blood T cell repertoires in COVID-19. Sequencing was performed with immunoSEQ multiplex PCR; in TCRdb, only in-frame clones are kept and a portion is missing. The sample lists approximately 20,000 clones, 88% occurring once. Sample: peripheral blood. These receptors all come from a human donor in a cohort sampled during active COVID-19. Both conserved end residues are part of each CDR3. D genes are given only for firm matches. Clone size is shown for a subset of rows, as once, few, many or a class of expanded clone.

D gene	clone size	V gene	J gene	CDR3 DNA	CDR3 protein
TRBD1	.	TRBV9	TRBJ1-2	TGTGCCAGCAGCCCCGGACAGGGTTTCAACTATGGCTACACCTTC	CASSPGQGFNYGYTF
.	.	TRBV9	TRBJ1-2	TGTGCCAGCAGCGTAGGTTCAGGGGCCTATGGCTACACCTTC	CASSVGSGAYGYTF
TRBD2	.	TRBV27	TRBJ2-3	TGTGCCAGCAGTCAAGGGACTAGCGGGAATACGCAGTATTTT	CASSQGTSGNTQYF
.	.	TRBV7-9	TRBJ1-2	TGTGCCAGCAGCTCAACAGGGTGGAACTATGGCTACACCTTC	CASSSTGWNYGYTF
.	.	TRBV9	TRBJ1-2	TGTGCCAGCAGCGTAGGAAGTTGGGGGGGCCTCTATGGCTACACCTTC	CASSVGSWGGLYGYTF
TRBD1	once	TRBV24-1	TRBJ2-7	TGTGCCACCAGTGATTCGAGACGGGACAGGGTTACCTTCGAGCAGTACTTC	CATSDSRRDRVTFEQYF
TRBD1	.	TRBV18	TRBJ2-2	TGTGCCAGCTCACCACCCGACACAGGGGGCACCGGGGAGCTGTTTTTT	CASSPPDTGGTGELFF
.	.	TRBV6-2/TRBV6-3	TRBJ1-5	TGTGCCAGCAGTTACTTACAGATTAGCAATCAGCCCCAGCATTTT	CASSYLQISNQPQHF
.	.	TRBV6-5	TRBJ1-4	TGTGCCAGCAGTTACCGGGGATCTGAAAAACTGTTTTTT	CASSYRGSEKLFF
TRBD2	.	TRBV12-3/TRBV12-4	TRBJ2-3	TGTGCCAGCAGTCAGCGGGGGAGGAGCACGCAGTATTTT	CASSQRGRSTQYF
TRBD2	.	TRBV27	TRBJ2-1	TGTGCCAGCAGTATGGGACTAGCGGGGGGCCGCTACCACGATGAGCAGTTCTTC	CASSMGLAGGRYHDEQFF
.	.	TRBV19	TRBJ2-7	TGTGCCAGTAGTGCACGATTTAGCAATCAATACGAGCAGTACTTC	CASSARFSNQYEQYF
TRBD2	once	TRBV13	TRBJ2-1	TGTGCCAGCAGCTCTCTAGCGGGGGCCTCCTACAATGAGCAGTTCTTC	CASSSLAGASYNEQFF
TRBD1	.	TRBV5-1	TRBJ2-1	TGCGCCAGCAGCTTGGAGACAGGGGGCCGTGAGCAGTTCTTC	CASSLETGGREQFF
.	.	TRBV14	TRBJ2-3	TGTGCCAGCAGCCAAGTGCCCAGTAGCACAGATACGCAGTATTTT	CASSQVPSSTDTQYF
TRBD1	.	TRBV7-9	TRBJ2-3	TGTGCCAGCAGCTTCGGACAGGGAGGCTCAGATACGCAGTATTTT	CASSFGQGGSDTQYF
.	.	TRBV20-1	TRBJ2-2	TGCAGTGCTAGTAACAGAGAAACCGGGGAGCTGTTTTTT	CSASNRETGELFF
.	.	TRBV7-8	TRBJ1-2	TGTGCCAGCAGCTTAGTTGCAGGGGAGCTTAACTATGGCTACACCTTC	CASSLVAGELNYGYTF
.	.	TRBV7-9	TRBJ2-1	TGTGCCAGCAGCCGACAGGAAATCGGGAGGAATGAGCAGTTCTTC	CASSRQEIGRNEQFF
.	.	TRBV9	TRBJ1-6	TGTGCCAGCAGCCCACGACAGGCTAATTCACCCCTCCACTTT	CASSPRQANSPLHF
.	.	TRBV5-5	TRBJ1-1	TGTGCCAGCAGCTTGGACAAGAACACTGAAGCTTTCTTT	CASSLDKNTEAFF
TRBD1	once	TRBV6-2/TRBV6-3	TRBJ1-2	TGTGCCAGCAGCACCGGGACAGTGACTGGCTACACCTTC	CASSTGTVTGYTF
.	.	TRBV5-1	TRBJ1-2	TGCGCCAGCAGCTTGGACACCCAGAGGGCCTACACCTTC	CASSLDTQRAYTF
TRBD2	.	TRBV11-3	TRBJ2-3	TGTGCCAGCAGCTTAACGTCTAGCGGGGGGCAGGGGGATACGCAGTATTTT	CASSLTSSGGQGDTQYF